The 21 T cell receptor beta chains reported below all come from one sample, sequenced in a study of technical replicates of blood from a handful of donors. TCRdb's table, derived via immunoSEQ multiplex PCR, lists solely in-frame clones and lacks some. The table includes 78,000 or so clones, 89% detected once. The sequencing sample was made of T cells isolated from PBMCs. The source of these receptors is a human donor in good health.

This rearrangement joins TRBV5-1 to TRBJ1-3; TRBD1 matches 12 bases. The J segment lost 7 bases and the V segment lost 4 bases, leaving 6 bases of the junction unmatched. CDR1 and CDR2 (germline): SGHRS, YFSETQ. The length of the CDR3 is 15 residues. For the CDR3, the DNA is TGCGCCAGCAGCCAAGACGGGACAGGGGGCAACACCATATATTTT. Protein sequence: CASSQDGTGGNTIYF.

Here the CDR3 reads CASGFGKGTGDYGYTF. DNA of the CDR3: TGTGCTAGTGGTTTTGGGAAAGGGACAGGGGACTATGGCTACACCTTC. The chain couples TRBV12-5 to TRBJ1-2, with 10 bases matching TRBD1. Trimming cost V 3 bases and J 3 bases; bases outside gene matches: 7. Germline V gives CDR1 LGHNT, CDR2 FRNRAP. The CDR3 has 16 amino acids.

This sequence joins TRBV6-1 and TRBJ1-4; D is perhaps TRBD1 (6 bases). CDR1 is MNHNS, CDR2 SASEGT, per germline. The CDR3 covers 15 residues. Deletions cut 5 bases from V and 5 bases from J, with 15 bases between. CDR3 sequence: CASSPTQGYNEKLFF. CDR3 nucleotide sequence: TGTGCCAGCAGTCCTACACAGGGATACAATGAAAAACTGTTTTTT.

The chain employs TRBV11-2 and TRBJ2-3, with D perhaps matching TRBD2 (5 bases). Germline V gene data show CDR1 as SGHAT and CDR2 as FQNNGV. Deletions cut 5 bases from V and 6 bases from J, with 15 bases between. The CDR3 has 14 residues. The CDR3 DNA reads as TGTGCCAGCAGCCCTGGACTTCAATCGGATACGCAGTATTTT. As protein: CASSPGLQSDTQYF. Looking up the rest from reference TRBV11-2 and TRBJ2-3 gives the full variable domain: EAGVAQSPRYKIIEKRQSVAFWCNPISGHATLYWYQQILGQGPKLLIQFQNNGVVDDSQLPKDRFSAERLKGVDSTLKIQPAKLEDSAVYLCASSPGLQSDTQYFGPGTRLTVL.

The chain uses TRBV5-1 and TRBJ2-6; 7 bases agree with TRBD1. Germline V gives CDR1 SGHRS, CDR2 YFSETQ. The CDR3 is 19 amino acids. V was pared by 1 base and J by 2 bases, with 12 bases of the junction left unmatched. The CDR3 sequence: CASSLRLRGQFAGANVLTF. As DNA, the CDR3 is TGCGCCAGCAGCTTGAGGTTGAGGGGACAGTTCGCTGGGGCCAACGTCCTGACTTTC.

The genes are TRBV18 and TRBJ2-7; TRBD2 aligns across 7 bases. V lost 3 bases, J lost 2 bases, and 1 base stayed unmatched. The CDR3 covers 13 residues. Looked up from germline, CDR1 is KGHSH and CDR2 is LQKENI. The CDR3 sequence is CASSPGLTYEQYF. The DNA for the CDR3 is TGTGCCAGCTCACCGGGACTAACCTACGAGCAGTACTTC.

The V and J genes are TRBV30 and TRBJ2-1; D is possibly TRBD2 (6 bases). Germline V gives CDR1 GTSNPN, CDR2 SVGIG (reference sequence). The length of the CDR3 is 12 residues. V lost 0 bases, J lost 9 bases, and 9 bases lay in between. The CDR3 loop is CAWSVRGFEQFF. CDR3 DNA sequence: TGTGCCTGGAGTGTACGGGGGTTTGAGCAGTTCTTC.

The chain employs TRBV7-2 and TRBJ2-7, with D tentatively TRBD2 (5 bases). The CDR3 has 12 amino acids. The V and J ends lost 3 bases and 6 bases respectively, with 9 bases between them. CDR1 is SGHTA, CDR2 FQGNSA, per germline. For the CDR3, the DNA is TGTGCCAGCAGCTTTACGGGAAGCGAGCAGTACTTC. Its protein is CASSFTGSEQYF.

The V call is TRBV19, the J call TRBJ2-7, with D tentatively TRBD2 (6 bases). V lost 3 bases and J lost 3, with 9 bases in between. Germline loops: CDR1 LNHDA, CDR2 SQIVND (reference sequence). CDR3 length: 13 amino acids. Written as DNA, the CDR3 is TGTGCCAGTAGTATGGGGGGTCTCTACGAGCAGTACTTC. Amino acid sequence: CASSMGGLYEQYF.

The J gene is TRBJ2-3, the V gene TRBV27, with 8 bases matching TRBD2. This CDR3 comprises 16 residues. Trimming removed 3 bases from V and 2 bases from J; junction bases left unmatched: 7. Germline V gene data show CDR1 as MNHEY and CDR2 as SMNVEV (reference sequence). DNA for the CDR3: TGTGCCAGCAGTTTCTTAGCGGGACCTTACACAGATACGCAGTATTTT. Its translation: CASSFLAGPYTDTQYF.

A note on this clone: This same CDR3 is encoded by further DNA sequences in the sample. The chain couples TRBV6-5 to TRBJ2-7; D is perhaps TRBD1 (5 bases). Germline V lookup: CDR1 MNHEY, CDR2 SVGAGI. V shed 6 bases and J shed 3 bases, with 9 bases lying between them. The CDR3 covers 12 residues. The chain's CDR3 is CASRGHNYEQYF. In nucleotides, the CDR3 is TGTGCCAGCAGAGGACACAACTACGAGCAGTACTTC.

The CDR3 DNA is TGTGCCAGCAGTGAAGCGGTAGCAGGGGAAGAGACCCAGTACTTC. Translation: CASSEAVAGEETQYF. The V call is TRBV6-1, the J call TRBJ2-5; a possible D gene is TRBD1 (6 bases). Trimming stripped 0 bases from V and 3 bases from J, with 11 bases between. The CDR3 has 15 amino acids. Germline V gene lookup returns CDR1 MNHNS and CDR2 SASEGT.

This chain joins TRBV6-5 and TRBJ2-1, with D perhaps matching TRBD2 (6 bases). The V end was cut by 7 bases, the J end by 7 bases, with 17 bases between. Germline V gives CDR1 MNHEY, CDR2 SVGAGI. The CDR3 has 14 residues. As DNA, the CDR3 is TGTGCCAGCAACGCGTATCGGGAGAGGAATGAGCAGTTCTTC. Amino acids: CASNAYRERNEQFF.

V and J are TRBV25-1 and TRBJ2-7; possible D gene TRBD1, 6 bases. Germline V gives CDR1 MGHDK, CDR2 SYGVNS. The CDR3 is 13 amino acids. V was clipped by 3 bases and J by 4 bases, with 10 bases between them. The CDR3 loop reads CASSDWTVYEQYF. The DNA of the CDR3 is TGTGCCAGCAGTGACTGGACAGTGTACGAGCAGTACTTC.

The chain has TRBV5-4 and TRBJ1-1, with D unresolved. Germline V gives CDR1 SGHNT, CDR2 YYREEE (reference sequence). V lost 0 bases and J lost 5, with 14 bases in between. The length of the CDR3 is 15 residues. CDR3 bases: TGTGCCAGCAGCTTGGACCAGGTCAGATCGACTGAAGCTTTCTTT. It is translated as CASSLDQVRSTEAFF.

The V and J genes are TRBV18 and TRBJ2-1; the match to TRBD2 covers 10 bases. The germline gives CDR1 KGHSH, CDR2 LQKENI. The CDR3 is 16 amino acids. V lost 8 bases, J lost 0 bases, and 7 bases stayed unmatched. The CDR3: CASRTSGASSYNEQFF. The CDR3 DNA is TGTGCCAGCAGAACTAGCGGGGCGAGCTCCTACAATGAGCAGTTCTTC.

This clone was detected once. The CDR3 bases are TGTGCCAGCAGCTTATGGACATACTATGGCTACACCTTC. It is translated as CASSLWTYYGYTF. V usage is TRBV5-4 and J usage is TRBJ1-2; tentatively, D is TRBD1 (5 bases). The germline gives CDR1 SGHNT, CDR2 YYREEE (reference sequence). This CDR3 has 13 amino acids. V lost 2 bases to trimming and J lost 3 bases, with 8 bases between them.

The chain employs TRBV5-6 and TRBJ2-1; 7 bases are shared with TRBD2. Germline V gene sequence: CDR1 SGHDT, CDR2 YYEEEE. V lost 4 bases, J lost 5 bases, and 15 bases stayed unmatched. The CDR3 runs to 17 residues. CDR3 in amino acids: CASSRLSHLADHNEQFF. The CDR3 DNA follows: TGTGCCAGCAGCAGGTTATCCCACCTAGCGGATCACAATGAGCAGTTCTTC.

The chain uses TRBV5-1 and TRBJ2-1, with a possible D match to TRBD1 (5 bases). Trimming took off 2 bases at V and 5 bases at J, with 8 bases between the two ends. Germline lookup yields CDR1 SGHRS and CDR2 YFSETQ. The CDR3 extends over 13 amino acids. The CDR3 spells CASSLDRNNEQFF. The CDR3 region has the DNA TGCGCCAGCAGCTTAGACAGAAACAATGAGCAGTTCTTC.

The gene calls are TRBV4-3 and TRBJ1-6; 9 bases fit TRBD1. Looked up from germline, CDR1 is LGHNA and CDR2 is YSLEER. The CDR3 is 17 amino acids. J lost 7 bases, V lost 3 bases, and 10 bases had no gene match. CDR3 bases: TGCGCCAGCAGCCAGGAAGGGGGGACAGGGCGAAATTCACCCCTCCACTTT. It codes for CASSQEGGTGRNSPLHF.

This clone occurred once. The chain links TRBV19 to TRBJ2-7; tentatively, D is TRBD1 (5 bases). This CDR3 comprises 13 residues. The V end lost 7 bases, the J end lost 4 bases, and 14 bases lay between the germline ends. From germline, CDR1 is LNHDA and CDR2 SQIVND (reference sequence). CDR3 sequence: CASTRQGSYEQYF. The CDR3 coding sequence is TGTGCCAGTACTAGGCAGGGAAGTTACGAGCAGTACTTC.